These 20 T cell receptor beta chains share one sample of origin, sequenced in a study of T cells in women clearing cervical HPV infection (dated by TCRdb to the late 2010s). Libraries were built with the immunoSEQ multiplex PCR assay. TCRdb re-hosts the immuneACCESS table, in-frame sequences only. Its copies lack some clones; in the studies checked, an unresolved V gene accounts for under half of them, and the cause for the rest is not known. In this sample's table one finds tens of thousands of clones. The top ten hold 3% to 3.5% of the sample. Specimen: blood buffy coat. The receptors derive from a woman between 18 and 69 years old with a cervical HPV16 infection that either progressed to CIN3+ or cleared (not recorded which).

Concerning this clone itself: The observed sequence ends 3 residues before the CDR3 terminus, with the missing tail filled in from the germline J gene. The gene calls are TRBV10-1 and TRBJ1-5; D is possibly TRBD1 (6 bases). Trimming removed 0 bases at V and 4 bases at J, with 7 bases between. This CDR3 is built from 14 residues. Germline V gene lookup returns CDR1 WNHNN and CDR2 SYGVQD (reference sequence). CDR3 sequence reads: CASSESRGNQPQHF. CDR3 bases read: TGCGCCAGCAGTGAGTCCAGGGGAAATCAGCCC.

Of note for this clone: Read sequence stops 3 residues before the CDR3 end, and the germline J gene provides the missing end. The rearrangement uses TRBV6-1 and TRBJ1-2; tentative D call: TRBD1 (5 bases). Germline V gene sequence: CDR1 MNHNS, CDR2 SASEGT. This CDR3 has 15 residues. The CDR3 loop is CASSEGWGFTDTYTF. CDR3 DNA (partial): TGTGCCAGCAGTGAAGGGTGGGGCTTCACAGATACC.

In the case of this clone: The sequence runs out 3 residues before the end of the CDR3; the remainder is reconstructed from the germline J gene. J is TRBJ2-1 and V is TRBV19; D gene ambiguous. The V and J ends lost 5 bases and 8 bases respectively, with 19 bases between them. CDR1 LNHDA and CDR2 SQIVND come from the germline V gene (reference sequence). The CDR3 is made up of 15 amino acids. CDR3 sequence reads: CASSAKRTSGDEQFF. The covered CDR3 bases are TGTGCCAGTAGTGCCAAGCGCACTTCCGGCGATGAG.

A note on this clone: The read gets to within 3 residues of the CDR3 end, and the germline J gene fills in the rest. V gene TRBV19 combines with J gene TRBJ2-7; a weak D match, TRBD1 (6 bases). Deletions cut 0 bases from V and 2 bases from J, with 11 bases between. This CDR3 has 15 residues. In germline, CDR1 is LNHDA, CDR2 SQIVND (reference sequence). CDR3 DNA (partial): TGTGCCAGTAGTATAGATCTTGGGGGCCCCTACGAG. Translation gives CASSIDLGGPYE. The whole CDR3 sequence is CASSIDLGGPYEQYF. Looking up the rest from reference TRBV19 and TRBJ2-7 gives the full variable domain: DGGITQSPKYLFRKEGQNVTLSCEQNLNHDAMYWYRQDPGQGLRLIYYSQIVNDFQKGDIAEGYSVSREKKESFPLTVTSAQKNPTAFYLCASSIDLGGPYEQYFGPGTRLTVT.

In the case of this clone: The read ends 3 residues shy of where the CDR3 ends; the end is completed using the germline J gene. V gene TRBV30 combines with J gene TRBJ1-1, with no clear D. Looked up from germline, CDR1 is GTSNPN and CDR2 is SVGIG (reference sequence). CDR3 length equals 10 residues. Trimming stripped 5 bases from V and 5 bases from J, with 6 bases between. The CDR3 sequence is CAWSRTEAFF. CDR3 bases read: TGTGCCTGGTCTCGGACTGAA.

Comments on this clone: With the read ending 3 residues before the CDR3 end, the germline J gene is used to fill in that end. This rearrangement joins TRBV19 to TRBJ2-5; TRBD2 agrees at 8 bases. This CDR3 has 15 amino acids. Per germline, CDR1 LNHDA and CDR2 SQIVND (reference sequence). J gave up 5 bases and V 5 bases, and 10 bases lay outside the gene matches. The CDR3 bases that were read are TGTGCCAGTAGTGCCACGGGGGGGGATCGTGAGACC. Amino acid sequence: CASSATGGDRET. The full CDR3 reads CASSATGGDRETQYF.

As to this clone: The read stops 3 residues short of the end of the CDR3; the missing end is completed from the germline J gene. V and J are TRBV30 and TRBJ2-3; TRBD2 agrees at 13 bases. The CDR3 length is 13 residues. From germline, CDR1 is GTSNPN and CDR2 SVGIG (reference sequence). The CDR3 bases that were read are TGTGCCTCTGGGACTAGCGGGGTTGAGACG. It specifies CASGTSGVET. The whole CDR3 sequence reads CASGTSGVETQYF.

Points on this clone: The read terminates 3 residues ahead of where the CDR3 ends, so the germline J gene completes it. The chain is built from TRBV7-6 and TRBJ2-3; the match to TRBD1 covers 10 bases. This CDR3 is built from 16 residues. Germline V gene lookup returns CDR1 SGHVS and CDR2 FNYEAQ. CDR3 DNA (partial): TGTGCCAGCAGCTTAGGAGGGACAGGGGAGGAAGAGACG. Translation: CASSLGGTGEEET. The CDR3 as a whole reads CASSLGGTGEEETQYF.

On this clone: Read sequence stops 3 residues before the CDR3 end, and the germline J gene provides the missing end. This chain connects TRBV18 to TRBJ1-2, with D hard to call. From germline, CDR1 is KGHSH and CDR2 LQKENI. The CDR3 has 11 amino acids. Trimming removed 5 bases at V and 6 bases at J, with 7 bases between. The DNA read from the CDR3 is TGTGCCAGCTCAGTCCAGGATGGC. The encoded protein is CASSVQDG. The CDR3 in its entirety is CASSVQDGYTF.

Details on this clone: The read halts 3 residues ahead of the CDR3 end, with the missing end drawn from the germline J gene. The genes are TRBV20-1 and TRBJ1-5; D perhaps matches TRBD1 (6 bases). Germline V gene data show CDR1 as DFQATT and CDR2 as SNEGSKA (reference sequence). The CDR3 sequence is 13 residues long. The V end was cut by 3 bases, the J end by 5 bases, with 11 bases between. The CDR3 bases that were read are TGCAGTGCTAGGGACAGTACCCATCAGCCC. This translates into CSARDSTHQP. The whole CDR3 sequence reads CSARDSTHQPQHF.

Regarding this clone: Read data end 3 residues before the CDR3 end; the end is taken from the germline J gene. This chain links TRBV12-3 or TRBV12-4 with TRBJ1-6; tentative D call: TRBD1 (6 bases). The germline V and J ends were trimmed by 5 bases and 10 bases, with 18 bases remaining between them. The CDR3 contains 15 residues. Incomplete CDR3 DNA: TGTGCCAGCAGTACGTTCGGGACATTCGGCTCACCC. Translating it yields CASSTFGTFGSP. The entire CDR3 protein is CASSTFGTFGSPLHF.

A note on this clone: The read terminates 3 residues before the CDR3 end, so the remaining end is supplied by the germline J gene. V and J are TRBV7-8 and TRBJ2-7, with D maybe TRBD1 (6 bases). Germline V gene data show CDR1 as SGHVS and CDR2 as FQNEAQ. V lost 4 bases to trimming and J lost 0 bases, with 13 bases between them. This CDR3 has 15 amino acids. The sequenced part of the CDR3 DNA is TGTGCCAGCAGCTCCTACACAGGGACCTCCTACGAG. It encodes CASSSYTGTSYE. The whole CDR3 sequence is CASSSYTGTSYEQYF.

Concerning this clone: The CDR3 end is not reached by the read, which stops 3 residues before it; the germline J gene fills it in. The rearrangement links TRBV20-1 to TRBJ1-4; 7 bases agree with TRBD1. This CDR3 has 14 amino acids. CDR1 is DFQATT and CDR2 is SNEGSKA in the germline V gene (reference sequence). V lost 3 bases to trimming and J lost 8 bases; unmatched junction nucleotides: 9. CDR3 sequence: CSASGGQLGEKLFF. Incomplete CDR3 DNA: TGCAGTGCTAGTGGGGGACAGCTTGGCGAAAAA.

Note on this clone: The read terminates 3 residues before the CDR3 end, so the remaining end is supplied by the germline J gene. The J gene is TRBJ2-3, the V gene TRBV6-2 or TRBV6-3; 8 bases line up with TRBD1. The V gene's germline CDR1 is MNHEY and CDR2 SVGEGT. CDR3 length equals 15 residues. The sequenced part of the CDR3 DNA is TGTGCCAGCAGTTCCGGGGACAGGCCCTTGATGCCG. Translating gives CASSSGDRPLMP. From start to end, the CDR3 is CASSSGDRPLMPQYF.

As to this clone: The read terminates 3 residues ahead of where the CDR3 ends, so the germline J gene completes it. The chain couples TRBV4-2 to TRBJ2-7; D ambiguous. Germline lookup yields CDR1 LGHNA and CDR2 YNFKEQ. V lost 2 bases and J lost 1, with 9 bases in between. The CDR3 runs to 14 residues. The CDR3 bases that were read are TGTGCCAGCAGCCAAAACGAGCTATCCTACGAG. Translation gives CASSQNELSYE. The whole CDR3 protein reads CASSQNELSYEQYF.

Concerning this clone: Coverage ceases 3 residues before the CDR3 finishes, and the germline J gene fills in the end. This sequence joins TRBV23-1 and TRBJ1-6, with D perhaps matching TRBD1 (5 bases). TRBV23-1 is known as an ORF, though its function is uncertain. V was cut by 0 bases and J by 3 bases, with 12 bases left in between. The CDR3 is 17 residues long. The CDR3 loop reads CASSQSQGTLYNSPLHF. CDR3 DNA, as far as it was read: TGCGCCAGCAGTCAATCCCAGGGAACCCTCTATAATTCACCC.

Concerning this clone itself: The read ends 3 residues before the CDR3 terminus; that terminus is restored from the germline J gene. The rearrangement uses TRBV7-3 and TRBJ1-2; D is ambiguous. Germline CDR1 is SGHTA and CDR2 is FQGTGA. The CDR3 sequence is 14 residues long. CDR3 bases read: TGTGCCAGCAGCTTAACTAGCGGAGTAGATACC. The encoded protein is CASSLTSGVDT. The entire CDR3 protein is CASSLTSGVDTYTF.

On this clone itself: The read comes to an end 3 residues before the CDR3 does, leaving the germline J gene to fill in the end. The chain uses TRBV18 and TRBJ2-3; 12 bases match TRBD1. This CDR3 region has 16 residues. Germline CDR1 KGHSH, CDR2 LQKENI. The covered CDR3 bases are TGTGCCAGCTCACCATTTGGGACAGGGGGCAATCAGCCG. Residues: CASSPFGTGGNQP. The entire CDR3 sequence reads CASSPFGTGGNQPQYF.

CDR3 DNA, as far as it was read: TGTGCCAGTAGTATGGGACAGGGAAACTATGGT. It specifies CASSMGQGNYG. In full, the CDR3 is CASSMGQGNYGQYF. V gene TRBV19 combines with J gene TRBJ2-4, with 9 bases fitting TRBD1. The CDR3 end falls 3 residues outside the read, so it is completed with the germline J gene. The CDR3 runs to 14 residues. Germline assignment: CDR1 LNHDA and CDR2 SQIVND (reference sequence).

With respect to this clone: The CDR3 end is not reached by the read, which stops 3 residues before it; the germline J gene fills it in. The chain has TRBV15 and TRBJ2-3, with 7 bases identical to TRBD2. Germline lookup yields CDR1 LNHNV and CDR2 YYDKDF (reference sequence). CDR3 length: 15 amino acids. The trim removed 6 bases at V and 5 bases at J, leaving 11 bases unmatched. The covered CDR3 bases are TGTGCCACCAGTCCGAGCGGGGCCCTGAGAGATACG. Protein: CATSPSGALRDT. The entire CDR3 reads CATSPSGALRDTQYF. Filled out from reference TRBV15 and TRBJ2-3, the complete variable domain reads DAMVIQNPRYQVTQFGKPVTLSCSQTLNHNVMYWYQQKSSQAPKLLFHYYDKDFNNEADTPDNFQSRRPNTSFCFLDIRSPGLGDTAMYLCATSPSGALRDTQYFGPGTRLTVL.